This entry features one T cell receptor beta chain sequence. The antigen is unknown. CDR1 SGHRS and CDR2 YFSETQ come from the germline V gene. With 2 bases clipped from V and 5 bases from J, the junction kept 14 bases outside the gene matches. The CDR3 is 18 residues long. The record originates from a study of cytomegalovirus exposure and HLA in healthy donors. Findings of the study overall: In a later analysis, 15,000 to 20,000 TCR beta sequences were associated with HLA alleles at 0.05 false discovery rate. According to the study, roughly 160 TCR beta chains were cytomegalovirus-associated.

PCR was performed using 60 Vbeta and 13 Jbeta primers. This table comes from immunoSEQ multiplex PCR, and its TCRdb copy is limited to in-frame clones, with some not included. Of 180,000 or so clones detected, around 80% appear once; the ten largest clones hold about 8%. Sequenced material: PBMCs. V usage is TRBV5-1 and J usage is TRBJ1-2; 11 bases map to TRBD1. The receptor was derived from a woman aged 40 to 50 in good health and CMV-seropositive. DNA for the CDR3: TGCGCCAGCAGCTTTATAGGGACAGGGGGTACCCTTGGATATGGCTACACCTTC. Its translation: CASSFIGTGGTLGYGYTF.